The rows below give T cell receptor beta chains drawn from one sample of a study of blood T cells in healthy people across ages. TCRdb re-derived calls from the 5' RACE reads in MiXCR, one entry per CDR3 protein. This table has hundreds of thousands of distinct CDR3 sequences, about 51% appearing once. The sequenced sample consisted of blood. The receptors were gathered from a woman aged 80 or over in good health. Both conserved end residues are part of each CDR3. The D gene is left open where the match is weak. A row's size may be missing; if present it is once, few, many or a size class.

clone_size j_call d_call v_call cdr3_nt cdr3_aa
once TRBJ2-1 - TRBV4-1 TGCGCCAGCAGCCAACCCATGGCTCTCGGTTACAATGAGCAGTTCTTC CASSQPMALGYNEQFF
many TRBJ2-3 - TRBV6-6 TGTGCCAGCAGTTTTATCACAGATACGCAGTATTTT CASSFITDTQYF
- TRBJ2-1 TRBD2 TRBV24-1 TGTGCCACCAGTGACCCGAGCGGGGACTCCTACAATGAGCAGTTCTTC CATSDPSGDSYNEQFF
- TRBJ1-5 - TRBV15 TGTGCCACCAGCACCCTACCGACACAGCCCCAGCATTTT CATSTLPTQPQHF
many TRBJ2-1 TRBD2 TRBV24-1 TGTGCCACCAGTGCTAGCGGGAGGACCGACAATGAGCAGTTCTTC CATSASGRTDNEQFF
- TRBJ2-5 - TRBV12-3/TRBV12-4 TGTGCCAGCAGAATAGGGGGGGACACCGGGGAGCAGTACTTC CASRIGGDTGEQYF
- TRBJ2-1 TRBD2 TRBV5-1 TGCGCCAGCAGCGCGGCCCTTTCCACTAGCGGGGACAATGAGCAGTTCTTC CASSAALSTSGDNEQFF
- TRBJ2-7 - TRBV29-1 TGCAGCGCCGGGGACCACTACGAGCAGTACTTC CSAGDHYEQYF
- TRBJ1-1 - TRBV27 TGTGCCAGCAGTTATGTGACAGGAAACACTGAAGCTTCCTTT CASSYVTGNTEASF
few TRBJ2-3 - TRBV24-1 TGTGCCACTGGGTCGCCTAGCACAGATACGCAGTATTTT CATGSPSTDTQYF
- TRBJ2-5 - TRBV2 TGTGCCAGCAGTGATGGCAGGGTTCGGTACTTC CASSDGRVRYF
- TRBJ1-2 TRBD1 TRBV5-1 TGCGCCGGCAGCCGAGGGGACAGCGACTATGGCTACACCTTC CAGSRGDSDYGYTF
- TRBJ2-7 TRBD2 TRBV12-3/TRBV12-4 TGTGTCAGCAGTCCCAGGACTAGCGGGGGCCTAAACTACGAGCAGTACTTC CVSSPRTSGGLNYEQYF
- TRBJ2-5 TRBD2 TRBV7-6 TGTGCCAGCAGCTTACGCATTCTAGCGGTAAATAAAGAGACCCAGTACTTC CASSLRILAVNKETQYF
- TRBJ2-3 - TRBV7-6 TGTGCCAGCAGCTTACAGGGCCGACAGGATACGCAGTATTTT CASSLQGRQDTQYF
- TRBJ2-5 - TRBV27 TGTGCCAGCTCCGAGCGGTGGCAAGAGGCCCAGTACTTC CASSERWQEAQYF
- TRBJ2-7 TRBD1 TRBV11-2 TGTGCCAGCAGCACAGTCCGGACAGGGGGGAATGAGCAGTACTTC CASSTVRTGGNEQYF
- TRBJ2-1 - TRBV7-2 TGTGCCAGCAGCTTAGAGGGCCGTTCCTACAATGAGCAGTTCTTC CASSLEGRSYNEQFF
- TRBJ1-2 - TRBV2 TGTGCCAGCACTACCCAGCTGGGAGGGTATGGCTACACCTTC CASTTQLGGYGYTF
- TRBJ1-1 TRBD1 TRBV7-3 TGTGCCAGCAGCTTCGACAGGGGGCGAGAAGCTTTCTTT CASSFDRGREAFF
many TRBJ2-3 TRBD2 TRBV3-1 TGTGCCAGCACCGCATGGGGAGGGACTACAACAGATACGCAGTATTTT CASTAWGGTTTDTQYF
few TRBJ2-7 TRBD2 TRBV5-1 TGCGCCAGCAGCAGCGTAAGGGGGACTAGCAATGAGCAGTACTTC CASSSVRGTSNEQYF
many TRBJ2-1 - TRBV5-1 TGCGCCAGCAGGTTAGGGGTACATGAGCAGTTCTTC CASRLGVHEQFF
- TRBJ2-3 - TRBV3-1 TGTGCCAGCAGCCAGGGGCGTTACACAGATACGCAGTATTTT CASSQGRYTDTQYF
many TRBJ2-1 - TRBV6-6 TGTGCCAGCAGTTACTCGGGTAACGAGCAGTTCTTC CASSYSGNEQFF
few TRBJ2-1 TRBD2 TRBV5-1 TGCGCCAGCAGCCCCCCCGCTAGCGGGGGTCTCATTGAGCAGTTCTTC CASSPPASGGLIEQFF
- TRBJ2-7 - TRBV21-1 TGTGCCAGCGCCTTTCCTAGCGGGAACCACGAGCAGTACTTC CASAFPSGNHEQYF
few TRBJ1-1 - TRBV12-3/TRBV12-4 TGTGCCAGCAGTTCCCCGACCGGACGAGCGAACACTGAAGCTTTCTTT CASSSPTGRANTEAFF
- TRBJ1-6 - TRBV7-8 TGTGCCAGCAGCCCACCCGTATCACCCCTCCACTTT CASSPPVSPLHF
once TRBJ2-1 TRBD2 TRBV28 TGTGCCAGCAACTCCGGGACTAGAGAAAACAATGGGCAGTTCTTC CASNSGTRENNGQFF
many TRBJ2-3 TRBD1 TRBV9 TGTGCCAGCAGCGTCTGGACAGGGCCCACCACAGATACGCAGTATTTT CASSVWTGPTTDTQYF